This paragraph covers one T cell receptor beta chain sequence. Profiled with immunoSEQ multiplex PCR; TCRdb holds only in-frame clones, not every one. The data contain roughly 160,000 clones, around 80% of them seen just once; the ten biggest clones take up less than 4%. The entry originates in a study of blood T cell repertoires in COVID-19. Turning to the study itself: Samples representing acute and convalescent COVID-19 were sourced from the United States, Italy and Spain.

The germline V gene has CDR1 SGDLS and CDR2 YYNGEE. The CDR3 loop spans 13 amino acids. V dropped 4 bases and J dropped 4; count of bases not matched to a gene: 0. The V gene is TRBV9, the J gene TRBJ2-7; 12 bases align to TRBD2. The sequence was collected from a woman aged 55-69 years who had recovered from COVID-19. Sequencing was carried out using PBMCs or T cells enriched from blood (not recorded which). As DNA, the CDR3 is TGTGCCAGCAGCCTAGCGGGGGGGTACGAGCAGTACTTC. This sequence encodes CASSLAGGYEQYF.